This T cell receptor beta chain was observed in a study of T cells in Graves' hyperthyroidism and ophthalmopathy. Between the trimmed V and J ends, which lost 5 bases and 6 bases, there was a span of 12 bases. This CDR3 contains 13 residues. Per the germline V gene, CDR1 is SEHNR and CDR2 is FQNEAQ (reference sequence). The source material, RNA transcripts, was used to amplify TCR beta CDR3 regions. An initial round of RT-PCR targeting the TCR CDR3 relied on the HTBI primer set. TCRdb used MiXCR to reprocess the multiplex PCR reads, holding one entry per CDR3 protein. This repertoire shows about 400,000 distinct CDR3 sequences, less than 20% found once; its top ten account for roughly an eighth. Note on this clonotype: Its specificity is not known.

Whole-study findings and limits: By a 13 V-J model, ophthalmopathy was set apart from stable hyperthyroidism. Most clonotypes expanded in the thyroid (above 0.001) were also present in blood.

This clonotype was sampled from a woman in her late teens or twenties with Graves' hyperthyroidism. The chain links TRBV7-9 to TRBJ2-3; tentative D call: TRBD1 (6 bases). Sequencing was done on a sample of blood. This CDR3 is CASSLNRVDTQYF. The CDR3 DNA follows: TGTGCCAGCAGCCTAAACAGGGTTGATACGCAGTATTTT.